This T cell receptor beta chain stems from a study of beta chain features in type 1 diabetes. Study-level findings and limits: All four CD4+ subsets of Type 1 diabetes patients contained TCRB CDR3s that were moderately but significantly shorter.

One heparinised draw of blood, averaging around 120 mL, came from each donor. Of the isolated RNA, all was reverse transcribed, and so the sequenced material was expressed TCRB transcripts. TCRdb's copy holds only in-frame clones and misses some; the assay was immunoSEQ multiplex PCR. This table has 680,000 or so clones, 13% appearing once. Germline lookup yields CDR1 MDHEN and CDR2 SYDVKM. Unmatched junction bases numbered 17, after V lost 10 bases and J lost 4 bases. The CDR3 has 17 residues. A word on this clone: Its specificity is unknown.

Sequencing used naive CD4+ T cells from blood. The TCR comes from a man younger than 30 with type 1 diabetes. The J gene is TRBJ1-5, the V gene TRBV28; TRBD1 matches at 9 bases. CDR3 nucleotides: TGTGCCACCATACATACAGGGGGCGACTTACTAAATCAGCCCCAGCATTTT. This encodes CATIHTGGDLLNQPQHF.